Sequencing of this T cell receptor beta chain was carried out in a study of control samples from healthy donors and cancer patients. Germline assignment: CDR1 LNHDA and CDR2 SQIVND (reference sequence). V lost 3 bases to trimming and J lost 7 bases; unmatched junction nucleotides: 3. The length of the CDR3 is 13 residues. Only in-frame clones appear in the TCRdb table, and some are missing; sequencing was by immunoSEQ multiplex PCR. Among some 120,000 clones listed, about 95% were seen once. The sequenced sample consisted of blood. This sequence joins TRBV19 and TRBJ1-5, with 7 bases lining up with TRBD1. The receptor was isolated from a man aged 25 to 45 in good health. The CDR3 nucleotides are TGTGCCAGTAGTATGAAGGGACAGCAGCCCCAGCATTTT. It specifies CASSMKGQQPQHF.